This T cell receptor beta chain was identified during a study of control samples from healthy donors and cancer patients. Assay used: immunoSEQ multiplex PCR; TCRdb lists only in-frame clones, some missing. Seen here are around 180,000 clones, 94% observed once, and the top ten hold 1.1% to 1.5%. The material sequenced was blood. The TCR was taken from a woman between 18 and 30 years old in good health.

CDR3 nucleotide sequence: TGTGCCAGCAGGTCTCGGAAAGGGATGACCCAAGAGACCCAGTACTTC. It specifies CASRSRKGMTQETQYF. This sequence joins TRBV6-6 and TRBJ2-5, with D unclear. Trimming removed 6 bases at V and 1 base at J, with 18 bases between. The CDR3 covers 16 residues. Germline V lookup: CDR1 MNHNY, CDR2 SVGAGI (reference sequence).